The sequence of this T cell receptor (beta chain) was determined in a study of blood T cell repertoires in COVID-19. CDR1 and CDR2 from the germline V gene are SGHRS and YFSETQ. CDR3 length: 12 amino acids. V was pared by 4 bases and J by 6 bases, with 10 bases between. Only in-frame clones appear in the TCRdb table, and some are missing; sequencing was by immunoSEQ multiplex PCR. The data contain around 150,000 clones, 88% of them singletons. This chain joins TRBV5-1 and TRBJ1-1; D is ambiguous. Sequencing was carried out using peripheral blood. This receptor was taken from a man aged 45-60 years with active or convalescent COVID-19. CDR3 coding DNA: TGCGCCAGCAGCGAGGGATTAGCTGAAGCTTTCTTT. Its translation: CASSEGLAEAFF. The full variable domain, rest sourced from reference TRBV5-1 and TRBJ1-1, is KAGVTQTPRYLIKTRGQQVTLSCSPISGHRSVSWYQQTPGQGLQFLFEYFSETQRNKGNFPGRFSGRQFSNSRSEMNVSTLELGDSALYLCASSEGLAEAFFGQGTRLTVV.